One and the same sample provided the 8 T cell receptor beta chains below, sequenced in a study of regulatory and conventional T cells in RAG deficiency. The sorted regulatory T cells were CD4+, CD25-high and CD127-low, with genomic DNA sequenced. The assay was immunoSEQ multiplex PCR, and TCRdb's table has in-frame clones only and misses some. The sample lists roughly 20,000 clones; roughly 87% were seen once. These data also formed part of another study, on regulatory T cells. That work adds: Primers: 52 TRBV forward and 13 TRBJ reverse.

Sequencing input: Tregs sorted from blood. These receptors all stem from a human donor in good health.

The chain carries TRBV16 and TRBJ1-2; D may be TRBD1 (5 bases). From germline, CDR1 is KGHSY and CDR2 FQNENV. The CDR3 length is 15 residues. V lost 0 bases to trimming and J lost 4 bases, with 12 bases between them. The CDR3 is CASSQSVKGVYGYTF. CDR3 bases: TGTGCCAGCAGCCAATCGGTGAAAGGGGTCTATGGCTACACCTTC.

The rearrangement joins TRBV6-5 to TRBJ2-2; 8 bases agree with TRBD1. This CDR3 has 15 residues. Trimming took 7 bases from V and 4 from J; bases not matched to a gene: 8. Germline V lookup: CDR1 MNHEY, CDR2 SVGAGI. CDR3 sequence reads: CASTQTGVITGELFF. The CDR3 DNA reads TGTGCCAGCACCCAGACAGGGGTAATCACCGGGGAGCTGTTTTTT.

The V and J genes are TRBV6-1 and TRBJ2-7, with 9 bases that match TRBD1. This CDR3 spans 14 amino acids. Germline CDR1 is MNHNS and CDR2 is SASEGT. The trim removed 5 bases at V and 2 bases at J, leaving 4 bases unmatched. The CDR3 bases are TGTGCCAGCAGTCAGGACAGGGGACCCTACGAGCAGTACTTC. This encodes CASSQDRGPYEQYF.

The gene calls are TRBV5-6 and TRBJ1-5; the match to TRBD1 covers 7 bases. The CDR3 has 16 residues. Germline V lookup: CDR1 SGHDT, CDR2 YYEEEE. The V segment lost 0 bases and the J segment 4 bases; nucleotides outside the gene matches: 7. Here the CDR3 reads CASSLAGTEYNQPQHF. The CDR3 DNA follows: TGTGCCAGCAGCTTGGCCGGGACAGAATATAATCAGCCCCAGCATTTT.

The V and J genes are TRBV7-9 and TRBJ2-6; the D gene is possibly TRBD1 (5 bases). Trimming left V 3 bases short and J 1 base short, with 13 bases between. The CDR3 covers 17 residues. The V gene's germline CDR1 is SEHNR and CDR2 FQNEAQ (reference sequence). For the CDR3, the DNA is TGTGCCAGCAGCTTCCAGGGCCTCCGATCTGGGGCCAACGTCCTGACTTTC. It codes for CASSFQGLRSGANVLTF. Combining the CDR3 with reference TRBV7-9 and TRBJ2-6 gives the whole variable domain DTGVSQNPRHKITKRGQNVTFRCDPISEHNRLYWYRQTLGQGPEFLTYFQNEAQLEKSRLLSDRFSAERPKGSFSTLEIQRTEQGDSAMYLCASSFQGLRSGANVLTFGAGSRLTVL.

The chain links TRBV27 to TRBJ2-7, with no clear D. The CDR3 is 14 residues long. Germline CDR1 reads MNHEY; CDR2 reads SMNVEV (reference sequence). Deletions cut 1 base from V and 3 bases from J, with 10 bases between. The CDR3 bases are TGTGCCAGCAGTTTATATCCCCGGAGCTACGAGCAGTACTTC. Translating gives CASSLYPRSYEQYF.

The V and J genes are TRBV7-2 and TRBJ1-2; D is unresolved. V lost 5 bases and J lost 3, with 10 bases in between. This CDR3 is 13 amino acids long. Per germline, CDR1 SGHTA and CDR2 FQGNSA. This CDR3 reads CASSGPIDYGYTF. The DNA of the CDR3 is TGTGCCAGCAGCGGGCCCATAGACTATGGCTACACCTTC.

This chain joins TRBV10-3 and TRBJ2-1, with a possible D match to TRBD2 (6 bases). Per germline, CDR1 ENHRY and CDR2 SYGVKD. The CDR3 sequence is 14 residues long. Trimming cost V 4 bases and J 10 bases, with 17 bases left between them. The CDR3 DNA follows: TGTGCCATCAGTGCTGGTCAGGGAGGATTCGAGCAGTTCTTC. Translating it yields CAISAGQGGFEQFF.